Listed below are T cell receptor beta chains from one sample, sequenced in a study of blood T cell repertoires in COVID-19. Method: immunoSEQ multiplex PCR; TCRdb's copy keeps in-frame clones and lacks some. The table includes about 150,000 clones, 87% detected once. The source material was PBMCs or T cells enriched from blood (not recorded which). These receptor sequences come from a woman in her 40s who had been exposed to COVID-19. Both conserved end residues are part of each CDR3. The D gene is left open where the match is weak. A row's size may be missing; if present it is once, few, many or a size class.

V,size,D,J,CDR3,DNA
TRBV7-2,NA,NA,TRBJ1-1,CASSLVSQGFDTEAFF,TGTGCCAGCAGCTTAGTTTCCCAGGGATTCGACACTGAAGCTTTCTTT
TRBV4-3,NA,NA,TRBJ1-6,CASSQDLPRDTNSPLHF,TGCGCCAGCAGCCAAGATCTCCCTCGGGACACAAATTCACCCCTCCACTTT
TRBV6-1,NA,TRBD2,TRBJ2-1,CASSVQASGPNNEQFF,TGTGCCAGCAGTGTGCAGGCTAGCGGACCCAACAATGAGCAGTTCTTC
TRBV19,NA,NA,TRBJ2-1,CASTPSGTEQFF,TGTGCCAGTACTCCATCTGGGACAGAGCAGTTCTTC
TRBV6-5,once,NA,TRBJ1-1,CASNTVNTEAFF,TGTGCCAGCAATACGGTGAACACTGAAGCTTTCTTT
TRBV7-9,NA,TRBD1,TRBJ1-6,CASSQGALNNSPLHF,TGTGCCAGCAGCCAGGGGGCATTAAATAATTCACCCCTCCACTTT
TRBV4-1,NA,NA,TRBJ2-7,CASSQTPLWGAGNEQYF,TGCGCCAGCAGCCAAACCCCCCTCTGGGGCGCGGGAAACGAGCAGTACTTC
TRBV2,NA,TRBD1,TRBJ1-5,CASTGQGADYQPQHF,TGTGCCAGCACCGGACAGGGGGCCGACTATCAGCCCCAGCATTTT
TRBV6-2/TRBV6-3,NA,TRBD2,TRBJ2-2,CASSYLAGGGELFF,TGTGCCAGCAGTTACCTAGCGGGAGGTGGGGAGCTGTTTTTT
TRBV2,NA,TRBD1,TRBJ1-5,CASSMTGAGQPQHF,TGTGCCAGCAGTATGACAGGGGCGGGTCAGCCCCAGCATTTT
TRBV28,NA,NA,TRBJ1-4,CASSDPGTGNEKLFF,TGTGCCAGCAGCGACCCCGGGACTGGAAATGAAAAACTGTTTTTT
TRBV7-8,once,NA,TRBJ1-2,CASSSDTSLNGYTF,TGTGCCAGCAGCTCCGACACCTCCCTAAATGGCTACACCTTC
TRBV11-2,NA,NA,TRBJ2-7,CASSFSSSYEQYF,TGTGCCAGCAGCTTCTCCAGCTCCTACGAGCAGTACTTC
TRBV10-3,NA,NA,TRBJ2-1,CAISLQGTNEQFF,TGTGCCATCAGTTTACAGGGAACCAATGAGCAGTTCTTC
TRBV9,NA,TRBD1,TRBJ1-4,CASSGQGATNEKLFF,TGTGCCAGCAGCGGACAGGGGGCAACTAATGAAAAACTGTTTTTT
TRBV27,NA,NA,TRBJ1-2,CASSLSGDYGYTF,TGTGCCAGCAGTTTATCCGGGGACTATGGCTACACCTTC
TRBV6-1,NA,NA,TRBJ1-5,CASSEADRGQPQHF,TGTGCCAGCAGTGAAGCGGATAGGGGGCAGCCCCAGCATTTT
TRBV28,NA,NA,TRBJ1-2,CASSPGTFNYGYTF,TGTGCCAGCTCGCCGGGGACATTTAACTATGGCTACACCTTC
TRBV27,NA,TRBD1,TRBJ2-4,CASGALIGTAQHF,TGTGCCAGCGGAGCCTTAATAGGGACAGCCCAACATTTC
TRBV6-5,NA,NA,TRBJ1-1,CASCSGGFTEAFF,TGTGCCAGCTGTTCGGGGGGATTCACTGAAGCTTTCTTT
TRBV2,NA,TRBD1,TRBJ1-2,CASRYTGTGGIGYTF,TGTGCCAGCCGATACACCGGGACAGGGGGTATTGGCTACACCTTC
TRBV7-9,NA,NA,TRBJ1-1,CASSLLDSLSTEAFF,TGTGCCAGCAGCTTGCTGGACAGCTTAAGCACTGAAGCTTTCTTT
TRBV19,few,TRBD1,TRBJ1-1,CASRGTGGRVDTEAFF,TGTGCCAGTAGGGGGACAGGGGGCCGGGTGGACACTGAAGCTTTCTTT
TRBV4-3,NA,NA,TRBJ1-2,CASSQGGHGYTF,TGCGCCAGCAGCCAAGGTGGGCATGGCTACACCTTC
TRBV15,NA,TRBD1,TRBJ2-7,CATSSPGQKKFYEQYF,TGTGCCACCAGCAGCCCGGGACAGAAAAAATTCTACGAGCAGTACTTC
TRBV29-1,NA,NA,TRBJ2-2,CSAPGEGVNTGELFF,TGCAGCGCCCCGGGGGAGGGGGTGAACACCGGGGAGCTGTTTTTT
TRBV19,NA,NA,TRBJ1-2,CASSIELIANYGYTF,TGTGCCAGTAGTATAGAACTCATAGCTAACTATGGCTACACCTTC
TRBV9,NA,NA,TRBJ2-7,CASSVRTDSYEQYF,TGTGCCAGCAGCGTACGGACAGACTCCTACGAGCAGTACTTC
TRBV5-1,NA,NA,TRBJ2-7,CASSSSSTTYEQYF,TGCGCCAGCAGCTCCAGTTCAACCACCTACGAGCAGTACTTC
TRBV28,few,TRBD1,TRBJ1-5,CASSSPGTGGRQPQHF,TGTGCCAGCAGCAGTCCCGGGACAGGGGGCCGGCAGCCCCAGCATTTT
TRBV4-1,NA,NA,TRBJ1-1,CASSPQGGSVYTEAFF,TGCGCCAGCAGCCCACAGGGCGGCAGTGTGTACACTGAAGCTTTCTTT
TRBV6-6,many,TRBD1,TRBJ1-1,CASPPQGGTEAFF,TGTGCCAGCCCCCCACAGGGGGGCACTGAAGCTTTCTTT
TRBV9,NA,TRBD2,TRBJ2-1,CASSVLAGGPDNEQFF,TGTGCCAGCAGCGTACTAGCGGGAGGGCCGGACAATGAGCAGTTCTTC
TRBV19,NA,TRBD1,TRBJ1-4,CASSPRQGNEKLFF,TGTGCCAGTAGTCCTCGACAGGGTAATGAAAAACTGTTTTTT
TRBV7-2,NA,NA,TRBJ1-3,CASSLRGVGNTIYF,TGTGCCAGCAGCTTACGGGGGGTAGGAAACACCATATATTTT